A single sample is the source of the 18 T cell receptor beta chains below, sequenced in a study of shared clonotypes between healthy human individuals. Produced via immunoSEQ multiplex PCR; TCRdb's table is partial and in-frame only. The profile covers roughly 660,000 clones, with roughly 88% appearing a single time and about a third taken by the ten largest. Material for sequencing was memory CD8+ T cells from PBMCs. Sample subset: CD45RO+ cells pooled with CCR7-negative TemRA cells. The source is a man younger than 30 in good health. Some clones in this sample may be carry-over from other donors' samples.

V and J are TRBV6-4 and TRBJ2-1; D might be TRBD1 or TRBD2, each matching 6 bases. Trimming left V 6 bases short and J 4 bases short, with 13 bases between. Germline-derived CDR1 and CDR2 are MRHNA and SNTAGT. This CDR3 is built from 14 residues. CDR3 amino acids: CASSGGGKYNEQFF. In DNA, the CDR3 is TGTGCCAGCAGCGGAGGGGGTAAATACAATGAGCAGTTCTTC.

The genes are TRBV12-5 and TRBJ2-5, with 15 bases that match TRBD2. V was pared by 4 bases and J by 3 bases, with 3 bases of the junction left unmatched. The germline CDR1 and CDR2 sequences are LGHNT and FRNRAP. The CDR3 totals 16 residues. DNA of the CDR3: TGTGCTAGTGGTTGGGGGACTAGCGGGAGGAAAGAGACCCAGTACTTC. Its translation: CASGWGTSGRKETQYF.

The CDR3 DNA reads as TGTGCCAGCAGCCCGCCTAGCGGCGGGGGTTACAATGAGCAGTTCTTC. Its translation is CASSPPSGGGYNEQFF. This chain connects TRBV9 to TRBJ2-1; 7 bases are shared with TRBD2. Trimming removed 4 bases from V and 4 bases from J; junction bases left unmatched: 11. Germline V gene data show CDR1 as SGDLS and CDR2 as YYNGEE. This CDR3 is 16 amino acids long.

This clone appeared a single time. The chain joins TRBV6-5 to TRBJ1-2, with 8 positions matching TRBD1. This CDR3 comprises 14 residues. Looked up from germline, CDR1 is MNHEY and CDR2 is SVGAGI. With 4 bases clipped from V and 4 bases from J, the junction kept 5 bases outside the gene matches. The CDR3 sequence: CASSLGQAVYGYTF. The CDR3 DNA sequence: TGTGCCAGCAGTTTGGGACAGGCTGTCTATGGCTACACCTTC.

This clone occurred once. V usage is TRBV4-1 and J usage is TRBJ2-7, with D possibly TRBD2 on 6 matching bases. The CDR3 is made up of 13 amino acids. Germline V gene data show CDR1 as MGHRA and CDR2 as YSYEKL. Trimming removed 3 bases at V and 3 bases at J, with 9 bases between. This chain's CDR3 is CASSHAGSYEQYF. The CDR3 nucleotides are TGCGCCAGCAGCCATGCCGGGAGCTACGAGCAGTACTTC.

This clone was picked up one time. The V call is TRBV28, the J call TRBJ2-1; 12 positions match TRBD2. Unmatched junction bases numbered 13, after V lost 3 bases and J lost 7 bases. Looked up from germline, CDR1 is MDHEN and CDR2 is SYDVKM. The CDR3 has 18 amino acids. The CDR3: CASSFLRTSGKGSNEQFF. CDR3 bases: TGTGCCAGCAGTTTCCTCCGGACTAGCGGGAAGGGTTCAAATGAGCAGTTCTTC.

This clone has more than one count but fewer than ten. This chain links TRBV19 with TRBJ1-1; 11 nucleotides align to TRBD1. CDR1 LNHDA and CDR2 SQIVND come from the germline V gene (reference sequence). The V and J ends lost 4 bases and 7 bases, in that order; junction bases with no gene match: 8. CDR3 length: 15 residues. The CDR3 DNA reads as TGTGCCAGTAGTACGCCAGGACAGGGGGCGAATGAAGCTTTCTTT. This translates into CASSTPGQGANEAFF.

J is TRBJ1-1 and V is TRBV6-5; D gene unclear. Trimming pared 0 bases from V and 11 bases from J, leaving 13 bases between. CDR1 and CDR2 (germline): MNHEY, SVGAGI. This CDR3 spans 13 amino acids. The CDR3 region has the DNA TGTGCCAGCAGTTACTCGTCAGGTTTAGGGGCTTTCTTT. It is translated as CASSYSSGLGAFF.

This clone was seen once. V usage is TRBV6-1 and J usage is TRBJ2-1; D tentatively reads TRBD1 or TRBD2 (6 bases each). CDR1 and CDR2 (germline): MNHNS, SASEGT. The V end was cut by 10 bases, the J end by 8 bases, with 18 bases between. This CDR3 region has 13 residues. The CDR3 loop is CAIQTGAWDEQFF. The CDR3 nucleotides read TGTGCCATCCAAACGGGGGCCTGGGATGAGCAGTTCTTC.

The chain is built from TRBV6-5 and TRBJ2-5; 11 positions match TRBD2. The J call may be mistaken, given a closer DNA end match to TRBJ2-7. This CDR3 contains 15 residues. Germline V gene sequence: CDR1 MNHEY, CDR2 SVGAGI. CDR3 region: CASSYDGTSGYEQYF. The CDR3 DNA reads TGTGCCAGCAGTTACGATGGGACTAGCGGCTACGAGCAGTACTTC.

The chain employs TRBV10-3 and TRBJ2-7, with D tentatively TRBD1 (6 bases). Trimming shortened V by 7 bases and J by 0 bases, and 10 bases separated the two germline ends. The CDR3 is 13 residues long. Germline V gene data show CDR1 as ENHRY and CDR2 as SYGVKD. CDR3 region: CAIMQGSSYEQYF. In nucleotides, the CDR3 is TGTGCCATCATGCAGGGGAGCTCCTACGAGCAGTACTTC.

This clone came up a few times. V is TRBV5-6 and J is TRBJ1-1; D perhaps matches TRBD1 (5 bases). V shed 3 bases and J shed 10 bases, with 13 bases lying between them. The CDR3 totals 12 residues. The germline CDR1 and CDR2 sequences are SGHDT and YYEEEE. CDR3 sequence (DNA): TGTGCCAGCAGCTCCGGGGCGGGCGGAGCTTTCTTT. Its protein product is CASSSGAGGAFF.

The chain carries TRBV28 and TRBJ2-7; D could derive from TRBD1 or TRBD2 (5 bases each). V lost 7 bases and J 13 bases, leaving 17 bases between the germline ends. This CDR3 is 11 amino acids long. From germline, CDR1 is MDHEN and CDR2 SYDVKM. The CDR3 DNA sequence: TGTGCCAGCACCCTTGGGGACCGACCATACTTC. This gives the protein CASTLGDRPYF.

In its sample, this clone was seen once. V gene TRBV6-1 combines with J gene TRBJ2-7; D remains ambiguous. CDR1 and CDR2 (germline): MNHNS, SASEGT. The V and J ends lost 6 bases and 7 bases respectively, with 19 bases between them. The CDR3 runs to 14 residues. CDR3 sequence: CASSDGYGPIEQYF. CDR3 nucleotides: TGTGCCAGCAGCGACGGATATGGCCCTATTGAGCAGTACTTC.

The chain links TRBV6-5 to TRBJ2-7, with D perhaps TRBD1 (5 bases). V lost 5 bases and J 6 bases, leaving 14 bases between the germline ends. Germline CDR1 and CDR2: MNHEY and SVGAGI. The CDR3 has 13 residues. CDR3 in amino acids: CASSPWGNPEQYF. CDR3 DNA: TGTGCCAGCAGTCCCTGGGGCAACCCCGAGCAGTACTTC.

This clone came up a few times. V and J are TRBV6-4 and TRBJ1-1; D not certain. Germline assignment: CDR1 MRHNA and CDR2 SNTAGT. V was trimmed by 3 bases and J by 0 bases, leaving 5 bases between them. This CDR3 has 13 residues. CDR3 DNA: TGTGCCAGCAGTGATTCCGTGAACACTGAAGCTTTCTTT. Translating gives CASSDSVNTEAFF.

The CDR3 loop is CASSQAVQGSEKLFF. The CDR3 nucleotides read TGCGCCAGCAGCCAAGCCGTCCAGGGTAGTGAAAAACTGTTTTTT. J is TRBJ1-4 and V is TRBV4-3; tentatively, D is TRBD1 (5 bases). V lost 1 base, J lost 7 bases, and 13 bases lay in between. The V gene's germline CDR1 is LGHNA and CDR2 YSLEER. The CDR3 contains 15 residues.

This sequence joins TRBV18 and TRBJ1-1; the D is unclear. V lost 2 bases and J lost 1, with 11 bases in between. Germline loops: CDR1 KGHSH, CDR2 LQKENI. The CDR3 is 15 residues long. For the CDR3, the DNA is TGTGCCAGCTCACCAAATGGCCCTGAGAACACTGAAGCTTTCTTT. The encoded protein is CASSPNGPENTEAFF.